These 5 T cell receptor beta chains were all obtained from the same sample, sequenced in a study of tumor and adjacent non-tumor tissue in lung cancer (dated by TCRdb to about 2018). Library preparation employed multiplex PCR. The reads were generated on an Illumina HiSeq 2500. Following protocols modified from ARM-PCR, the researchers constructed TCRbeta libraries through three rounds of nested PCR with primers (Table S4). Using fastp trimming at Q25 and MiXCR clonotype assembly, TCRdb reanalyzed the public sequencing data and kept in-frame beta chains. Every CDR3 protein is listed once, alongside the most common genes and DNA of its rows. The sample table shows about 80,000 distinct CDR3 sequences, and about two thirds are seen once. The ten largest clones capture around 10% of the sample. RNA was isolated from bulk, unsorted tissue, and RNA quality was assessed with a NanoDrop ND-1000 and an Agilent 2100.

Sequenced: lung tumor tissue. The receptors come from a woman in her forties with non-small cell lung cancer.

This chain uses TRBV6-5 with TRBJ1-4; D gene ambiguous. This CDR3 spans 16 amino acids. Germline assignment: CDR1 MNHEY and CDR2 SVGAGI. V was pared by 6 bases and J by 5 bases, with 19 bases between. The CDR3, as DNA: TGTGCCAGCAGACAACATAGGCGGGGAACCAATGAAAAACTGTTTTTT. This sequence encodes CASRQHRRGTNEKLFF.

CDR3 nucleotide sequence: TGTGCCAGCAGCACATACAAGGGGCTGCATTCACCCCTCCACTTT. Its translation is CASSTYKGLHSPLHF. This rearrangement joins TRBV13 to TRBJ1-6; D might be TRBD1 (5 bases). The CDR3 has 15 residues. From germline, CDR1 is PRHDT and CDR2 FYEKMQ (reference sequence). The V end lost 5 bases, the J end lost 8 bases, and 16 bases lay between the germline ends.

The V gene is TRBV5-1, the J gene TRBJ2-3; 13 bases match TRBD2. Germline CDR1 is SGHRS and CDR2 is YFSETQ. This CDR3 spans 17 amino acids. The CDR3 nucleotides are TGCGCTAACAGCTTGGTAACTAGCGGGGGGGGAGAAGATACGCAGTATTTT. It specifies CANSLVTSGGGEDTQYF.

For this clonotype: This may be a read error, as it is one base from a much larger clone. The V and J genes are TRBV5-1 and TRBJ2-6, with D tentatively TRBD1 or TRBD2 (5 bases each). This CDR3 contains 16 residues. From germline, CDR1 is SGHRS and CDR2 YFSETQ. The DNA for the CDR3 is TGCGCCAGCAGCAGCGAGGCCGGGGCCGGGGTCAACGTCCTGACTTTC. Protein sequence: CASSSEAGAGVNVLTF.

This chain links TRBV29-1 with TRBJ1-2; 10 bases are shared with TRBD1. This CDR3 contains 13 residues. Germline V gene sequence: CDR1 SQVTM, CDR2 ANQGSEA. This CDR3 reads CNILGQGVSGYTF. The DNA of the CDR3 is TGCAACATTCTCGGACAGGGGGTGAGCGGCTACACCTTC.